This T cell receptor beta chain was identified in a study of T cells after yellow fever vaccination. TCRdb re-called the 5' RACE reads with MiXCR, one entry per CDR3 protein. The sample has approximately 300,000 distinct CDR3 sequences, over 10% seen once; the top ten hold around 0.49%. V dropped 6 bases and J dropped 6; count of bases not matched to a gene: 6. Germline V gene data show CDR1 as MNHNS and CDR2 as SASEGT. The CDR3 consists of 14 residues. The study, taken as a whole, reports: Among all clonotypes, a small share was observed in both CD4 and CD8 compartments. A faster peak, day 5 versus 15, was reached by the weaker secondary response. Highly abundant clonotypes carried over from the bulk population could end up in FACS-sorted repertoires as contaminants.

In regard to this clonotype: Its antigen remains unidentified.

The V call is TRBV6-1, the J call TRBJ2-5; 11 bases are shared with TRBD1. This receptor was taken from a man aged 25 to 45 who received the YFV17D yellow fever vaccine. The sequences come from CD4+ T cells sorted from PBMCs, collected 45 days after the yellow fever booster vaccination. The CDR3 DNA reads TGTGCCAGCAGCCCCGGGACAGGGGGGAAGACCCAGTACTTC. This sequence encodes CASSPGTGGKTQYF.